These 14 T cell receptor beta chains came from one sample sequenced in a study of blood T cell repertoires in COVID-19. Clones were sequenced by immunoSEQ multiplex PCR, and TCRdb holds only the in-frame ones, with some missing. The sample has around 500,000 clones, approximately 87% seen once. The specimen was PBMCs or T cells enriched from blood (not recorded which). Receptors were obtained from a woman aged 40 to 50 who had recovered from COVID-19.

The chain links TRBV28 to TRBJ2-1; TRBD2 matches at 8 bases. The CDR3 contains 17 residues. V shed 5 bases and J 4 bases; nucleotides not matched to a gene: 13. CDR1 is MDHEN, CDR2 SYDVKM, per germline. The CDR3 DNA is TGTGCCAGCAGTGGGGGGGGTAGCGGGATCGGGTACAATGAGCAGTTCTTC. Translated: CASSGGGSGIGYNEQFF.

The J gene is TRBJ2-1, the V gene TRBV9; D might be TRBD2 (6 bases). Trimming took 0 bases from V and 1 from J, leaving 14 bases between them. The CDR3 has 17 residues. CDR1 is SGDLS and CDR2 is YYNGEE in the germline V gene. CDR3 amino acids: CASSVGGSGASYNEQFF. Written as DNA, the CDR3 is TGTGCCAGCAGCGTAGGGGGTAGCGGCGCTTCCTACAATGAGCAGTTCTTC. Filled out from reference TRBV9 and TRBJ2-1, the complete variable domain reads DSGVTQTPKHLITATGQRVTLRCSPRSGDLSVYWYQQSLDQGLQFLIQYYNGEERAKGNILERFSAQQFPDLHSELNLSSLELGDSALYFCASSVGGSGASYNEQFFGPGTRLTVL.

This chain connects TRBV7-9 to TRBJ2-1; 15 positions match TRBD2. J gave up 2 bases and V 5 bases, and 4 bases lay outside the gene matches. CDR3 length equals 17 residues. Germline-derived CDR1 and CDR2 are SEHNR and FQNEAQ (reference sequence). The DNA for the CDR3 is TGTGCCAGCAGCCCCAGGACTAGCGGGAGGGCCTACAATGAGCAGTTCTTC. Encoded protein: CASSPRTSGRAYNEQFF.

The chain links TRBV7-2 to TRBJ1-5; D unclear. The CDR3 extends over 15 amino acids. The V end lost 1 base, the J end lost 0 bases, and 7 bases lay between the germline ends. The germline V gene has CDR1 SGHTA and CDR2 FQGNSA. Here the CDR3 DNA reads TGTGCCAGCAGCTTAGGGGCCTATAGCAATCAGCCCCAGCATTTT. This sequence encodes CASSLGAYSNQPQHF.

The genes are TRBV7-2 and TRBJ1-5; D might be TRBD1 (5 bases). Germline CDR1 and CDR2: SGHTA and FQGNSA. The CDR3 spans 15 residues. Deletions cut 5 bases from V and 4 bases from J, with 15 bases between. The CDR3 loop reads CASSPLGPGNQPQHF. In nucleotides, the CDR3 is TGTGCCAGCAGCCCCCTCGGCCCAGGGAATCAGCCCCAGCATTTT.

The chain employs TRBV7-2 and TRBJ1-2, with a possible D match to TRBD1 (6 bases). V was cut by 5 bases and J by 2 bases, with 15 bases left in between. The CDR3 runs to 15 residues. CDR1 is SGHTA, CDR2 FQGNSA, per germline. This chain's CDR3 is CASSISRGGNYGYTF. In DNA form, the CDR3 reads TGTGCCAGCAGCATCTCGCGGGGGGGCAACTATGGCTACACCTTC.

Here the CDR3 reads CASSEWEALGTDTQYF. CDR3 DNA: TGTGCCAGCAGTGAATGGGAGGCTTTAGGCACAGATACGCAGTATTTT. The V gene is TRBV25-1, the J gene TRBJ2-3, with a possible D match to TRBD2 (6 bases). The V gene's germline CDR1 is MGHDK and CDR2 SYGVNS. The CDR3 runs 16 residues. With 1 base removed from V and 1 base from J, the gap between germline ends came to 12 bases.

This chain joins TRBV6-5 and TRBJ1-4; 9 bases are a match to TRBD1. The germline V gene encodes CDR1 MNHEY and CDR2 SVGAGI. There are 14 residues in the CDR3. After removal of 7 bases from V and 8 bases from J, the junction contained 8 bases not matched to a gene. This CDR3 reads CASNPGQGGEKLFF. The CDR3 DNA reads TGTGCCAGCAACCCGGGACAGGGAGGAGAAAAACTGTTTTTT.

The gene calls are TRBV18 and TRBJ2-5; TRBD1 aligns across 8 bases. The CDR3 runs 16 residues. In germline, CDR1 is KGHSH, CDR2 LQKENI. With 2 bases clipped from V and 2 bases from J, the junction kept 7 bases outside the gene matches. The CDR3 here is CASSPIIGQGQETQYF. For the CDR3, the DNA is TGTGCCAGCTCACCAATCATCGGACAGGGACAAGAGACCCAGTACTTC.

CDR3 in amino acids: CASSSTPSGAANEKLFF. CDR3 DNA sequence: TGCGCCAGCAGTTCCACCCCTTCAGGGGCTGCTAATGAAAAACTGTTTTTT. The chain combines TRBV5-1 with TRBJ1-4, with a tentative D call TRBD1 (6 bases). V was pared by 5 bases and J by 3 bases, with 20 bases between. This CDR3 is 17 amino acids long. Germline CDR1 SGHRS, CDR2 YFSETQ.

The chain combines TRBV28 with TRBJ2-1; 7 bases match TRBD1. The germline V gene has CDR1 MDHEN and CDR2 SYDVKM. Trimming cost V 7 bases and J 0 bases; bases outside gene matches: 6. The CDR3 contains 15 residues. CDR3 in DNA: TGTGCCAGCAATGATGACAGGGTCTCCTACAATGAGCAGTTCTTC. Amino acid sequence: CASNDDRVSYNEQFF.

The rearrangement links TRBV12-3 or TRBV12-4 to TRBJ1-2, with D unclear. This CDR3 contains 13 residues. Trimming pared 10 bases from V and 2 bases from J, leaving 14 bases between. The CDR3 DNA reads TGTGCCACCAAGATACGGGTGAACTATGGCTACACCTTC. This gives the protein CATKIRVNYGYTF.

This clone appeared once. The chain has TRBV28 and TRBJ1-5; 7 positions agree with TRBD1. J was trimmed by 3 bases and V by 5 bases; bases with no gene match: 7. Germline CDR1 and CDR2: MDHEN and SYDVKM. The CDR3 totals 15 residues. This CDR3 is CASSAYRGFNQPQHF. The CDR3 nucleotides are TGTGCCAGCAGTGCTTACAGGGGATTCAATCAGCCCCAGCATTTT.

The rearrangement uses TRBV6-6 and TRBJ2-1; D uncertain. Between the trimmed V and J ends, which lost 10 bases and 0 bases, there was a span of 10 bases. This CDR3 comprises 13 residues. CDR1 MNHNY and CDR2 SVGAGI come from the germline V gene (reference sequence). CDR3 in DNA: TGTGCCATCCAGACTCTCTCCTACAATGAGCAGTTCTTC. It encodes CAIQTLSYNEQFF.